These T cell receptor beta chains were read from a single sample in a study of blood T cell repertoires in COVID-19. The method was immunoSEQ multiplex PCR; TCRdb's version includes in-frame clones alone and lacks a portion of them. Among tens of thousands of clones listed, less than 85% were seen once. Sample: peripheral blood. The origin of the receptors is a man older than 75 with active COVID-19. CDR3s include the opening cysteine and the closing phenylalanine or tryptophan. The D gene is left open where the match is weak. The size of a clone is reported for some rows only, either as once, few or many, or as a class for expanded clones.

size,J,V,D,DNA,CDR3
NA,TRBJ2-2,TRBV4-3,NA,TGCGCCAGCAGCCAAGATTTGGCTCAGAACACCGGGGAGCTGTTTTTT,CASSQDLAQNTGELFF
few,TRBJ2-4,TRBV11-2,TRBD2,TGTGCCAGCAGCTTAGAAATAAGCGGGAGGAGGAACATTCAGTACTTC,CASSLEISGRRNIQYF
NA,TRBJ1-2,TRBV12-3/TRBV12-4,TRBD1,TGTGCCAGCAGAAAGACAGGGTACGATGGCTACACCTTC,CASRKTGYDGYTF
NA,TRBJ2-1,TRBV7-7,TRBD1,TGTGCTAGCAGCGCCAAGCGGACAGGGATCAATGAGCAGTTCTTC,CASSAKRTGINEQFF
NA,TRBJ2-7,TRBV7-2,NA,TGTGCCAGCAGCTTAGATCCGCAGGGGTTGGACTACGAGCAGTACTTC,CASSLDPQGLDYEQYF
once,TRBJ1-1,TRBV18,TRBD1,TGTGCCAGCTCACCACGGACAGGGGAGAGTGAAGCTTTCTTT,CASSPRTGESEAFF
NA,TRBJ1-1,TRBV27,TRBD1,TGTGCCAGCACTTCCGGACAGGGGGGTCTACAAAACACTGAAGCTTTCTTT,CASTSGQGGLQNTEAFF
few,TRBJ2-3,TRBV7-3,TRBD2,TGTGCCAGCAGCACCCGACTAGCCACAGATACGCAGTATTTT,CASSTRLATDTQYF
many,TRBJ1-1,TRBV29-1,TRBD1,TGCAGCGTTGAGGGGACAGCGAACTCCAACACTGAAGCTTTCTTT,CSVEGTANSNTEAFF
few,TRBJ2-7,TRBV18,TRBD2,TGTGCCAGCTCACCTGACCCGACTAGCGGGAGGGCCCCCGAGCAGTACTTC,CASSPDPTSGRAPEQYF
NA,TRBJ1-1,TRBV5-4,TRBD1,TGTGCCAGCAGCGGGGACAGACGAGATGGGAACACTGAAGCTTTCTTT,CASSGDRRDGNTEAFF
NA,TRBJ2-1,TRBV7-2,TRBD1,TGTGCCAGCAACCTAGAGGGACAGGGGGTGGGTGAGCAGTTCTTC,CASNLEGQGVGEQFF
NA,TRBJ2-4,TRBV2,TRBD1,TGTGCCAGCAGTACAGGACAGGGGATATCAAACATTCAGTACTTC,CASSTGQGISNIQYF
NA,TRBJ1-2,TRBV25-1,TRBD1,TGTGCCAGCAGTCCCCCAGGGACAGGGGGCTACACCTTC,CASSPPGTGGYTF
NA,TRBJ2-5,TRBV15,NA,TGTGCCACCAGCTCCCAAATCGACAGGCGAGAGACCCAGTACTTC,CATSSQIDRRETQYF
NA,TRBJ2-1,TRBV18,NA,TGTGCCAGCTCACCCGCCGGAGGCTATGAGCAGTTCTTC,CASSPAGGYEQFF
NA,TRBJ2-7,TRBV11-2,NA,TGTGCCAGCAGCCCCCCCGGGTCCTACGAGCAGTACTTC,CASSPPGSYEQYF
NA,TRBJ2-7,TRBV7-2,TRBD1,TGTGCCAGCAGCTTAACGGACAGGGGCTACGAGCAGTACTTC,CASSLTDRGYEQYF
NA,TRBJ2-6,TRBV5-1,TRBD1,TGCGCCAGCAGCTTACAGGGGGCGTCGCGTACTGGGGCCAACGTCCTGACTTTC,CASSLQGASRTGANVLTF
NA,TRBJ2-3,TRBV6-1,TRBD1,TGTGCCAGCAGTGAAAACGGACAGGGCACAGATACGCAGTATTTT,CASSENGQGTDTQYF
NA,TRBJ2-2,TRBV29-1,TRBD2,TGCAGCGTAGGCATCAGCGGGAGGGTAGGGAACACCGGGGAGCTGTTTTTT,CSVGISGRVGNTGELFF
once,TRBJ2-3,TRBV14,TRBD2,TGTGCCAGCAGCCATCCGGGACTAGCGGGGGTGAGCACAGATACGCAGTATTTT,CASSHPGLAGVSTDTQYF
NA,TRBJ2-7,TRBV6-2/TRBV6-3,NA,TGTGCCAGCAGTTACGGCCCGTTTTCTTACGAGCAGTACTTC,CASSYGPFSYEQYF
once,TRBJ1-2,TRBV7-2,NA,TGTGCCAGCAGCTTAACGTTGCGGGGCGATAATGGCTACACCTTC,CASSLTLRGDNGYTF
NA,TRBJ1-2,TRBV3-1/TRBV3-2,NA,TGTGCCAGCAGCCAAGTCACGAGGTGGGAGGGTAATGGCTACACCTTC,CASSQVTRWEGNGYTF
NA,TRBJ1-5,TRBV29-1,NA,TGCAGCGTACAAATGACAGGAAACAATCAGCCCCAGCATTTT,CSVQMTGNNQPQHF
NA,TRBJ2-5,TRBV7-9,TRBD1,TGTGCCAGCAGCTTGGGACAGGGGCAAGAGACCCAGTACTTC,CASSLGQGQETQYF
NA,TRBJ1-5,TRBV9,NA,TGTGCCAGCAGCCATTCGGACGGGGAAAATCAGCCCCAGCATTTT,CASSHSDGENQPQHF
NA,TRBJ2-5,TRBV5-1,TRBD1,TGCGCCAGCAGCGGGGGACAGCAAGAGACCCAGTACTTC,CASSGGQQETQYF
NA,TRBJ2-7,TRBV27,NA,TGTGCCAGCAGTTTAGGGAGGGGGGCGTCCTACGAGCAGTACTTC,CASSLGRGASYEQYF
once,TRBJ1-2,TRBV7-3,TRBD1,TGTGCCAGCAGCTTTTCAAGGACAGGGAAGGGCGGCTACACCTTC,CASSFSRTGKGGYTF
NA,TRBJ1-5,TRBV6-6,NA,TGTGCCAGCAGTCTTTCGGGGGGCGACAATCAGCCCCAGCATTTT,CASSLSGGDNQPQHF
many,TRBJ2-6,TRBV7-9,NA,TGTGCCAGCAGCCGAGAGCGCTCTGGGGCCAACGTCCTGACTTTC,CASSRERSGANVLTF
once,TRBJ2-4,TRBV4-1,NA,TGCGCCAGCAGCCTGTCGCGGGACGGAAACATTCAGTACTTC,CASSLSRDGNIQYF
NA,TRBJ2-1,TRBV24-1,TRBD1,TGTGCCACCAGTGACCCCGGGACAGGGTACAATGAGCAGTTCTTC,CATSDPGTGYNEQFF
NA,TRBJ1-6,TRBV6-6,TRBD1,TGTGCCAGCATTCCGGGACAGGGGCTGGCACCCCTCCACTTT,CASIPGQGLAPLHF
NA,TRBJ2-3,TRBV6-5,NA,TGTGCCAGCAGGGGCTTGGATACGCAGTATTTT,CASRGLDTQYF
NA,TRBJ2-7,TRBV11-2,NA,TGTGCCAGCAGCTTAGCTGGGGCCGAGCAGTACTTC,CASSLAGAEQYF
NA,TRBJ2-1,TRBV12-3/TRBV12-4,NA,TGTGCCAGCAGTTTAGGGGGTAGGGGGTTCTTC,CASSLGGRGFF
medium-sized,TRBJ1-6,TRBV4-2,TRBD1,TGTGCCAGCAGCCGCTTTCCAGACAGGGTGAGAAATTCACCCCTCCACTTT,CASSRFPDRVRNSPLHF
NA,TRBJ2-5,TRBV3-1/TRBV3-2,TRBD1,TGTGCCAGCAGCCAAGAGAGGGCAGGGGGTGGAGAGACCCAGTACTTC,CASSQERAGGGETQYF
NA,TRBJ2-7,TRBV24-1,TRBD2,TGTGCCACCAGTGGGACTAGCGGGAACTCCTACGAGCAGTACTTC,CATSGTSGNSYEQYF
NA,TRBJ2-3,TRBV6-4,TRBD1,TGTGCCAGCAGCGCCTACGGCACAGGGGGCATGCTAGATACGCAGTATTTT,CASSAYGTGGMLDTQYF
NA,TRBJ1-1,TRBV6-5,NA,TGTGCCAGCAGTTACTTGACAGCCCGGCGTCACACTGAAGCTTTCTTT,CASSYLTARRHTEAFF
NA,TRBJ2-4,TRBV6-6,NA,TGTGCCAGCAGTTCGGGACTTACCGGGGACATTCAGTACTTC,CASSSGLTGDIQYF
NA,TRBJ1-2,TRBV5-4,NA,TGTGCCAGCAGCTTCCCGGACAAATCTGGCTACACCTTC,CASSFPDKSGYTF
NA,TRBJ1-4,TRBV11-2,NA,TGTGCCAGCAGCCCCTTGGTGGGGGCGTTTGAAAAACTGTTTTTT,CASSPLVGAFEKLFF
NA,TRBJ2-3,TRBV28,TRBD1,TGTGCCAGCACCGAGACAGGGGGCCAGAGCACAGATACGCAGTATTTT,CASTETGGQSTDTQYF
NA,TRBJ2-2,TRBV7-2,NA,TGTGCCAGCAGCTTAGTAGGCGCGGGCACCGGGGAGCTGTTTTTT,CASSLVGAGTGELFF
NA,TRBJ2-3,TRBV9,TRBD2,TGTGCCAGCAGCGGAGGACTAGCGGGGGTTGTGAGCACAGATACGCAGTATTTT,CASSGGLAGVVSTDTQYF
NA,TRBJ1-2,TRBV12-3/TRBV12-4,TRBD1,TGTGCCAGCAGCGATGGACAGGGGAGTCTCACCTTC,CASSDGQGSLTF
NA,TRBJ2-7,TRBV19,NA,TGTGCCAGTTCGCGGGGCGGACTCGAGCAGTACTTC,CASSRGGLEQYF
NA,TRBJ2-7,TRBV5-5,NA,TGTGCCAGCAGCTTGGAACTTTTCTCCTACGAGCAGTACTTC,CASSLELFSYEQYF
NA,TRBJ2-5,TRBV5-1,TRBD1,TGCGCCAGCAGTGGGACAGGGTTTACCCAAGAGACCCAGTACTTC,CASSGTGFTQETQYF
NA,TRBJ2-7,TRBV3-1/TRBV3-2,TRBD2,TGTGCCAGCAGCCTCAGACTAGCGGGGTTCTACGAGCAGTACTTC,CASSLRLAGFYEQYF
once,TRBJ2-7,TRBV29-1,TRBD2,TGCAGCGTTGAGGCTAGCGGGGTCTACGAGCAGTACTTC,CSVEASGVYEQYF
NA,TRBJ2-5,TRBV29-1,NA,TGCAGCGTATTGGAGCTAAGTGAGACCCAGTACTTC,CSVLELSETQYF